This is a list of T cell receptor beta chains from one sample in a study of technical replicates of blood from several donors. Using immunoSEQ multiplex PCR, the repertoire was profiled, and TCRdb retains in-frame clones only, with some absent. The data hold 70,000 or so clones, with 95% to 98% observed a single time. The sequenced material came from T cells isolated from PBMCs. The receptors stem from a human donor in good health. The CDR3 runs from the conserved cysteine through the conserved F or W. Each record gives: J gene, clone size, V gene, D gene, CDR3 DNA, CDR3 protein. D genes are given only for firm matches. Where a row states a size, it is once, few, many or the class of an expanded clone; other rows omit it.

TRBJ1-1,NA,TRBV9,NA,TGTGCCAGCAGCACAAAACAGGGCGTTTCCGCTGAAGCTTTCTTT,CASSTKQGVSAEAFF
TRBJ2-2,NA,TRBV5-6,TRBD2,TGTGCCAGCAGCTTCCCGACTAGCGGGAGGCGATCGAACACCGGGGAGCTGTTTTTT,CASSFPTSGRRSNTGELFF
TRBJ2-5,NA,TRBV18,TRBD1,TGTGCCGGCTCACCCGGACAGGGGGGTGAGACCCAGTACTTC,CAGSPGQGGETQYF
TRBJ1-2,NA,TRBV6-5,TRBD1,TGTGCCAGCAGTTACCTAGACAGGGGAAGCGGCTACACCTTC,CASSYLDRGSGYTF
TRBJ1-5,NA,TRBV4-1,NA,TGCGCCAGCAGCCACTCGGGGACAAATCAGCCCCAGCATTTT,CASSHSGTNQPQHF
TRBJ2-7,NA,TRBV27,TRBD2,TGTGCCAGCAGTCCCCTAGGACTAGCGGGAGGCTACGAGCAGTACTTC,CASSPLGLAGGYEQYF
TRBJ2-1,NA,TRBV4-2,TRBD2,TGTGCCAGCAGCCAAAGAGGGACTAGCGGGAACCATGAGCAGTTCTTC,CASSQRGTSGNHEQFF
TRBJ2-2,NA,TRBV28,NA,TGTGCCAGCAGTTTATTCCCCCTCACCGGGGAGCTGTTTTTT,CASSLFPLTGELFF
TRBJ2-3,NA,TRBV18,NA,TGTGCCAGCTCGGCACTACGTAAACCCACAGATACGCAGTATTTT,CASSALRKPTDTQYF
TRBJ2-3,NA,TRBV9,NA,TGTGCCAGCAGCGTAACGTTGGACAGCGTCGCAGATACGCAGTATTTT,CASSVTLDSVADTQYF
TRBJ2-1,once,TRBV19,TRBD1,TGTGCCAGTAGTCCCACCGGGACAGTATACAATGAGCAGTTCTTC,CASSPTGTVYNEQFF
TRBJ2-7,NA,TRBV20-1,NA,TGCAGTGCCTCTTCCCCTCACGAGCAGTACTTC,CSASSPHEQYF
TRBJ2-1,NA,TRBV30,NA,TGTGCCTGGGTTGAGGGGGGGGATCGGGATGAGCAGTTCTTC,CAWVEGGDRDEQFF
TRBJ2-1,NA,TRBV5-1,NA,TGCGCCAGCGGCTTCATGAGTGAGCAGTTCTTC,CASGFMSEQFF
TRBJ2-7,NA,TRBV11-2,TRBD2,TGTGCCAGCAGCAAAACTAGCGGGGTATCCTACGAGCAGTACTTC,CASSKTSGVSYEQYF
TRBJ1-1,NA,TRBV27,NA,TGTGCCAGCAGTAGCTACACTGAAGCTTTCTTT,CASSSYTEAFF
TRBJ1-2,NA,TRBV4-2,NA,TGTGCCAGCAGCGCTCAGGGGCCGAAGGGCTACACCTTC,CASSAQGPKGYTF
TRBJ1-5,NA,TRBV18,NA,TGTGCCAGCTCACCAGGGTTGGACAGAGAATCAGCCCAGCATTTT,CASSPGLDRESAQHF
TRBJ2-7,NA,TRBV4-3,NA,TGCGCCAGCAGCCAAGACGGCAGGGGCTACGAGCAGTACTTC,CASSQDGRGYEQYF
TRBJ1-1,NA,TRBV7-9,TRBD1,TGTGCCAGCAGCTACAGGGGACAGGGGAACACTGAAGCTTTCTTT,CASSYRGQGNTEAFF
TRBJ2-7,NA,TRBV6-1,NA,TGTGCCAGCAGTGAGATCCGTGGCGGATACGAGCAGTACTTC,CASSEIRGGYEQYF
TRBJ1-2,NA,TRBV7-2,NA,TGTGCCAGCAGCTCGCCTGGACTGGGGGGCTACACCTTC,CASSSPGLGGYTF
TRBJ2-7,NA,TRBV4-2,NA,TGTGCCAGCAGCCAAGTAAGCCGGGACTCCTACGAGCAGTACTTC,CASSQVSRDSYEQYF
TRBJ2-7,NA,TRBV7-6,NA,TGTGCCAGCAGCCCGACTAGGAACCCTTACGAGCAGTACTTC,CASSPTRNPYEQYF
TRBJ2-1,NA,TRBV5-1,TRBD2,TGCGCCAGCAGCTTGGCCCAGCGGGGGGACAATGAGCAGTTCTTC,CASSLAQRGDNEQFF
TRBJ2-7,NA,TRBV9,TRBD2,TGTGCCAGCAGCGTTAGGGCTTCGGTAGCGGGACCTGAGCAGTACTTC,CASSVRASVAGPEQYF